Sequencing of this T cell receptor beta chain was carried out in a study of T-cell memory formation after mild COVID-19. Notes on the study in general: Balance between CD4 and CD8 was seen in clones contracting day 15 to 85, and a CD4+ lean was seen in later expanders.

A few counts support this clonotype. Its antigen remains unidentified. From 5'RACE with constant-segment primers came TCR alpha and TCR beta cDNA libraries that carried sample barcodes and UMIs. TCRdb reanalysed the 5' RACE reads using MiXCR and keeps one entry per CDR3 protein. The sample records 300,000 to 400,000 distinct CDR3 sequences, roughly 14% being singletons. The source material was PBMCs or a T cell subset sorted from them (not recorded which). This TCR was recovered from a man younger than 35 who had mild COVID-19 (a few samples of this study predate the infection). Cell type and time point are not known.

This CDR3 is CASSITGTLNTEAFF. The DNA of the CDR3 is TGCGCCAGCAGCATTACCGGGACCCTGAACACTGAAGCTTTCTTT. V and J are TRBV5-1 and TRBJ1-1, with TRBD1 as a possible D gene (5 bases). The V gene's germline CDR1 is SGHRS and CDR2 YFSETQ. CDR3 length: 15 residues. Trimming cost V 4 bases and J 0 bases, with 13 bases left between them.